The 3 T cell receptor beta chains below were found in one sample sequenced in a study of cytomegalovirus exposure and HLA in healthy donors. The PCR ran on 60 Vbeta and 13 Jbeta primers. Method: immunoSEQ multiplex PCR; TCRdb's copy keeps in-frame clones and lacks some. The sample comprises 120,000 to 150,000 clones, around 86% of which are singletons, and less than 3.5% rests with the top ten. Sequencing was carried out using PBMCs. Every receptor here comes from a young woman in good health and CMV-seronegative.

The chain recombines TRBV5-6 with TRBJ2-5; D gene ambiguous. Trimming took 4 bases from V and 3 from J, leaving 13 bases between them. The CDR3 contains 14 residues. Germline values: CDR1 SGHDT, CDR2 YYEEEE. The CDR3 region has the DNA TGTGCCAGCAGCCTGGTTGGGCTTGAAGAGACCCAGTACTTC. Protein: CASSLVGLEETQYF. The full variable domain, completed using reference TRBV5-6 and TRBJ2-5, is DAGVTQSPTHLIKTRGQQVTLRCSPKSGHDTVSWYQQALGQGPQFIFQYYEEEERQRGNFPDRFSGHQFPNYSSELNVNALLLGDSALYLCASSLVGLEETQYFGPGTRLLVL.

This clone was counted once. This sequence joins TRBV5-8 and TRBJ2-4; possible D gene TRBD1, 6 bases. The V gene lost 0 bases and the J gene lost 10 bases, with 26 bases spanning the gap. The germline V gene has CDR1 SGHTS and CDR2 YDEGEE. CDR3 length equals 18 residues. The CDR3 bases are TGTGCCAGCAGCTTGGCGGTAAAATCGAGGGGACACTCCAAGATTCAGTACTTC. Protein sequence: CASSLAVKSRGHSKIQYF.

This chain connects TRBV6-6 to TRBJ1-1; D possibly corresponds to TRBD1 (5 bases). CDR1 and CDR2 (germline): MNHNY, SVGAGI (reference sequence). The germline V and J ends were trimmed by 0 bases and 10 bases, with 6 bases remaining between them. The CDR3 runs to 11 residues. The CDR3 here is CASSYSGGAFF. In nucleotides, the CDR3 is TGTGCCAGCAGTTACTCGGGGGGAGCTTTCTTT.